Included here is one T cell receptor (beta chain) sequence, with context. Its antigen is currently not known. Base qualities are not provided; no much larger clone lies one nucleotide away. TCRbeta CDR3 regions were amplified from genomic DNA by means of the immunoSEQ Assay, a bias-controlled multiplex PCR. The source study handled its data this way. Nucleated cell counts per sample were estimated from amplification of reference gene primers within the assay. To quantify the absolute abundance of each unique TCRbeta CDR3 rearrangement, sequence reads were collapsed and filtered. For each sample, productive Simpson clonality was calculated by taking the square root of Simpson's diversity index across productive rearrangements. In TCRdb, the immuneACCESS table is reduced to in-frame sequences with V and J assigned. These tables do not hold every clone; where another copy was compared, an unresolved V gene accounts for under half, and the others remain unexplained. V, J and clone size were drawn from that table, and D and trimming were deduced from the DNA. The sample has roughly 170,000 clones on record, almost 85% of them singletons. The top ten clones comprise approximately 7.7% of the sample.

This specimen belongs to a study of blood T cell repertoires in COVID-19 (dated by TCRdb to 2018 to 2021). Regarding the complete study: The collaborator samples originated in the United States, Italy and Spain and spanned the acute and convalescent phases of COVID-19. The material from the prospective study consisted of cDNA or gDNA derived from T cells, B-cell-depleted T cells, or PBMCs. Samples came from the ongoing ImmuneRACE study (first 160 participants) plus 1,254 subjects from 6 global collaborators. HLA class I and class II types, where available, came from metadata supplied by the sample provider rather than from assay-based typing. Nearly every sample came with metadata listing a de-identified subject ID, COVID-19 status, age in years and sex. Subjects who had been exposed to COVID-19, were actively infected with it, or had recovered from it provided the deeply sampled blood TCRbeta repertoires that made up the dataset. A freely available public database, intended as a resource for researchers studying the immune response to SARS-CoV-2, is where the repertoires were released. Study-wide findings and limitations: The amount of clinical and demographic metadata varied by source and participant and was provided uncurated.

A second Seattle source provided samples from volunteer blood donors who had recovered from COVID-19. The collaborating institutions used their own protocols to collect whole blood in K2EDTA tubes. For TCRbeta analysis, collaborators shipped samples as frozen whole blood, isolated PBMCs, or DNA extracted from either of those sample types. The germline V gene gives CDR1 as LGHNA and CDR2 as YNFKEQ. V lost 1 base and J lost 1 base; the stretch between them is 10 bases long. Inclusive of the bounding cysteine and phenylalanine, the CDR3 is 15 residues long. The kept DNA is CDR3 alone, 45 bases in frame from the first base.

Sequenced sample: peripheral blood. The TCR originated in a man aged 40-50 years who had recovered from COVID-19. This receptor chain uses TRBV4-2 and TRBJ1-1; no D gene is confidently identified. The base sequence is TGTGCCAGCAGCCAAGGGCGGCCGCCGAACACTGAAGCTTTCTTT. It specifies CASSQGRPPNTEAFF.